Listed here are 32 T cell receptor beta chains from one sample, sequenced in a study of T cell responses to AZD1222 COVID-19 vaccine. The data were produced by immunoSEQ multiplex PCR, yet TCRdb's version contains in-frame clones alone and is incomplete. The sample has approximately 200,000 clones; about 89% are singletons. The material sequenced was peripheral blood, taken 28 days after the second AZD1222 dose. These receptors came from an adult who received the AZD1222 COVID-19 vaccine.

This clone appeared a single time. The V call is TRBV12-3 or TRBV12-4, the J call TRBJ2-1; TRBD2 aligns across 9 bases. The CDR3 is 13 residues long. Germline trimming cut 3 bases from V and 10 bases from J; bases unmatched to any gene: 4. CDR3 protein: CASSFSGGVEQFF. CDR3 DNA sequence: TGTGCCAGCAGTTTTAGCGGGGGCGTAGAGCAGTTCTTC.

The table lists this clone with a count of one. The gene calls are TRBV5-1 and TRBJ2-3; 8 bases line up with TRBD1. V dropped 3 bases and J dropped 4; count of bases not matched to a gene: 22. This CDR3 region has 20 residues. Germline assignment: CDR1 SGHRS and CDR2 YFSETQ. The CDR3 nucleotides are TGCGCCAGCAGCTCGACAGGGGTCCTCCCCGTACTTTTGGTCGCAGATACGCAGTATTTT. Residues: CASSSTGVLPVLLVADTQYF.

The J gene is TRBJ1-5, the V gene TRBV25-1; D remains unclear. The V gene lost 6 bases and the J gene lost 5 bases, with 17 bases spanning the gap. The CDR3 runs to 15 residues. CDR1 MGHDK and CDR2 SYGVNS come from the germline V gene. The CDR3 sequence: CASSLLASKDQPQHF. In DNA form, the CDR3 reads TGTGCCAGCAGCCTTTTAGCGTCGAAGGATCAGCCCCAGCATTTT.

This clone turned up a few times. This rearrangement joins TRBV7-3 to TRBJ2-7; D possibly corresponds to TRBD2 (6 bases). Trimming cost V 2 bases and J 3 bases, with 14 bases left between them. The CDR3 is 15 amino acids. Germline V gene sequence: CDR1 SGHTA, CDR2 FQGTGA. DNA for the CDR3: TGTGCCAGCAGCTTAGCTGGCGGGGTGGACTACGAGCAGTACTTC. This codes for CASSLAGGVDYEQYF.

The rearrangement links TRBV5-1 to TRBJ1-6; TRBD1 might be the D (5 bases). CDR1 is SGHRS and CDR2 is YFSETQ in the germline V gene. The CDR3 spans 16 residues. V gave up 0 bases and J gave up 6 bases, with 13 bases separating them. For the CDR3, the DNA is TGCGCCAGCAGCTTGGTAGTGGGGGACGGTAATTCACCCCTCCACTTT. It translates to CASSLVVGDGNSPLHF.

This clone was detected only once. This sequence joins TRBV9 and TRBJ1-5; 9 bases match TRBD1. CDR1 and CDR2 (germline): SGDLS, YYNGEE. The junction had 11 bases not matched to a gene; V was cut back by 0 bases and J by 4 bases. The CDR3 covers 18 residues. CDR3 residues: CASSVVGPRDRDNQPQHF. The CDR3 DNA is TGTGCCAGCAGCGTAGTTGGACCCCGGGACAGGGATAATCAGCCCCAGCATTTT.

This chain joins TRBV9 and TRBJ1-2, with 9 nucleotides matching TRBD1. This CDR3 region has 15 residues. Germline V gives CDR1 SGDLS, CDR2 YYNGEE. Unmatched junction bases numbered 8, after V lost 3 bases and J lost 5 bases. CDR3 residues: CASSAIQGAGYGYTF. The DNA for the CDR3 is TGTGCCAGCAGCGCCATACAGGGGGCGGGGTATGGCTACACCTTC.

The V call is TRBV5-6, the J call TRBJ2-3; 9 bases align to TRBD2. The CDR3 runs to 14 residues. J was trimmed by 4 bases and V by 10 bases; bases with no gene match: 10. The germline V gene encodes CDR1 SGHDT and CDR2 YYEEEE. The CDR3 DNA reads as TGTGCCCCGAGGGCGGGGGGGACCCCAGATACGCAGTATTTT. It is translated as CAPRAGGTPDTQYF.

The V and J genes are TRBV29-1 and TRBJ2-3; D is ambiguous. CDR1 SQVTM and CDR2 ANQGSEA come from the germline V gene. This CDR3 comprises 12 residues. Trimming left V 3 bases short and J 0 bases short, with 4 bases between. The CDR3: CSVDSSTDTQYF. The CDR3 nucleotides read TGCAGCGTTGACAGTAGCACAGATACGCAGTATTTT.

This chain joins TRBV10-3 and TRBJ1-2; no clear D gene. Trimming took 8 bases from V and 7 from J, leaving 17 bases between them. The CDR3 runs 13 residues. Germline V gene data show CDR1 as ENHRY and CDR2 as SYGVKD. The CDR3 spells CAIRGQVVSGYTF. Written as DNA, the CDR3 is TGTGCCATCCGAGGGCAGGTCGTAAGTGGCTACACCTTC.

The rearrangement links TRBV6-5 to TRBJ1-1, with a tentative D call TRBD1 (6 bases). The CDR3 has 15 residues. Trimming took 7 bases from V and 0 from J, leaving 15 bases between them. Germline V lookup: CDR1 MNHEY, CDR2 SVGAGI. The CDR3 nucleotides read TGTGCCAGCACTCGGGGGGCGAAAATGAACACTGAAGCTTTCTTT. This encodes CASTRGAKMNTEAFF.

The gene calls are TRBV27 and TRBJ2-1; D tentatively reads TRBD1 or TRBD2 (6 bases each). Trimming removed 3 bases at V and 4 bases at J, with 13 bases between. Germline V gene data show CDR1 as MNHEY and CDR2 as SMNVEV (reference sequence). This CDR3 has 15 residues. CDR3 loop: CASSLAAGQYNEQFF. DNA of the CDR3: TGTGCCAGCAGTTTGGCGGCGGGACAATACAATGAGCAGTTCTTC.

The chain has TRBV7-2 and TRBJ2-1; the match to TRBD1 covers 10 bases. The CDR3 is made up of 15 amino acids. The V segment lost 4 bases and the J segment 6 bases; nucleotides outside the gene matches: 6. CDR1 is SGHTA, CDR2 FQGNSA, per germline. CDR3 in DNA: TGTGCCAGCAGCTCGGGACAGGGGAAAATCAATGAGCAGTTCTTC. Translated: CASSSGQGKINEQFF.

V usage is TRBV15 and J usage is TRBJ2-2; D is undetermined. The V end was cut by 0 bases, the J end by 6 bases, with 11 bases between. The CDR3 is 15 residues long. Germline CDR1 and CDR2: LNHNV and YYDKDF (reference sequence). The DNA of the CDR3 is TGTGCCACCAGCAGAGACCGGACCTGGGCCGGGGAGCTGTTTTTT. Translated: CATSRDRTWAGELFF.

This rearrangement joins TRBV4-3 to TRBJ2-2, with D tentatively TRBD2 (5 bases). This CDR3 spans 16 amino acids. Per germline, CDR1 LGHNA and CDR2 YSLEER. V lost 3 bases to trimming and J lost 1 base, with 12 bases between them. The CDR3 region is CASSHTGFGNTGELFF. For the CDR3, the DNA is TGCGCCAGCAGCCACACGGGGTTTGGGAACACCGGGGAGCTGTTTTTT.

The chain employs TRBV29-1 and TRBJ2-7; 9 bases are a match to TRBD1. The germline gives CDR1 SQVTM, CDR2 ANQGSEA. V trimming: 4 bases; J trimming: 6 bases; junction bases outside the gene matches: 4. The CDR3 has 12 residues. The CDR3 coding sequence is TGCAGCGTTGGACAGGGGGGGAGCGAGCAGTACTTC. This translates into CSVGQGGSEQYF.

The gene calls are TRBV12-5 and TRBJ2-1; D remains unclear. Germline-derived CDR1 and CDR2 are LGHNT and FRNRAP. V was shortened by 2 bases and J by 8 bases, with 10 bases between the two germline ends. The CDR3 spans 13 residues. The CDR3 sequence is CASGLSGWDEQFF. CDR3 nucleotide sequence: TGTGCTAGTGGTTTGTCCGGTTGGGATGAGCAGTTCTTC.

This chain joins TRBV30 and TRBJ1-4; D uncertain. The CDR3 totals 12 residues. V lost 6 bases and J 3 bases, leaving 8 bases between the germline ends. The germline V gene encodes CDR1 GTSNPN and CDR2 SVGIG (reference sequence). CDR3 in amino acids: CACQSSNEKLFF. The CDR3 DNA reads TGTGCCTGTCAGAGCTCTAATGAAAAACTGTTTTTT. The whole variable domain, remainder taken from reference TRBV30 and TRBJ1-4, is SQTIHQWPATLVQPVGSPLSLECTVEGTSNPNLYWYRQAAGRGLQLLFYSVGIGQISSEVPQNLSASRPQDRQFILSSKKLLLSDSGFYLCACQSSNEKLFFGSGTQLSVL.

This chain connects TRBV10-3 to TRBJ1-2, with TRBD1 as a possible D gene (5 bases). Trimming cost V 2 bases and J 2 bases, with 6 bases left between them. Per the germline V gene, CDR1 is ENHRY and CDR2 is SYGVKD. CDR3 length: 13 amino acids. CDR3 in amino acids: CAISEDRNYGYTF. DNA for the CDR3: TGTGCCATCAGTGAGGACAGAAACTATGGCTACACCTTC.

The chain links TRBV15 to TRBJ1-5; 10 nucleotides agree with TRBD1. The CDR3 extends over 15 amino acids. Losses at the gene ends were 5 bases for V and 7 bases for J; bases not matched to a gene: 8. In germline, CDR1 is LNHNV, CDR2 YYDKDF (reference sequence). CDR3 region: CATSVPGQGNQPQHF. For the CDR3, the DNA is TGTGCCACCAGCGTACCGGGACAGGGGAACCAGCCCCAGCATTTT.

This rearrangement joins TRBV2 to TRBJ2-2; D possibly uses TRBD1 or TRBD2 (5 bases each). Trimming removed 6 bases at V and 7 bases at J, with 9 bases between. This CDR3 has 12 residues. CDR1 and CDR2 (germline): SNHLY, FYNNEI. CDR3 in amino acids: CASRGDDGELFF. DNA of the CDR3: TGTGCCAGCAGGGGGGATGACGGGGAGCTGTTTTTT.

The chain recombines TRBV5-4 with TRBJ1-2; D gene unclear. The CDR3 sequence is 13 residues long. The germline V gene encodes CDR1 SGHNT and CDR2 YYREEE (reference sequence). Trimming took off 0 bases at V and 4 bases at J, with 7 bases between the two ends. Here the CDR3 reads CASSLEGVYGYTF. CDR3 DNA: TGTGCCAGCAGCTTGGAGGGCGTCTATGGCTACACCTTC.

V and J are TRBV4-1 and TRBJ1-2; no definite D call. Germline CDR1 reads MGHRA; CDR2 reads YSYEKL. The germline V and J ends were trimmed by 0 bases and 5 bases, with 16 bases remaining between them. This CDR3 has 16 amino acids. The CDR3 region has the DNA TGCGCCAGCAGCCAAGATTCGGGCAGGCCTTTATATGGCTACACCTTC. Protein: CASSQDSGRPLYGYTF.

V usage is TRBV19 and J usage is TRBJ1-6; maybe TRBD1 (6 bases). This CDR3 region has 14 residues. Trimming stripped 6 bases from V and 11 bases from J, with 17 bases between. CDR1 and CDR2 (germline): LNHDA, SQIVND (reference sequence). Written as DNA, the CDR3 is TGTGCCAGTAGGATTCGCGGGGGCTACGCACCCCTCCACTTT. This encodes CASRIRGGYAPLHF.

The chain recombines TRBV7-2 with TRBJ1-2, with TRBD1 identical over 9 bases. The CDR3 has 13 amino acids. The V gene's germline CDR1 is SGHTA and CDR2 FQGNSA. V shed 4 bases and J 6 bases; nucleotides not matched to a gene: 3. CDR3 nucleotide sequence: TGTGCCAGCAGCTGGGGGGACAGGGATGGCTACACCTTC. Protein product: CASSWGDRDGYTF.

V usage is TRBV12-2 and J usage is TRBJ1-2. TRBV12-2 is noted as a pseudogene. The CDR3 is 17 amino acids. In DNA form, the CDR3 reads TGTGCAAGTCGCTTAGGACTTAGGGCGGCCTTTAACTATGGCTACACCTTC. It translates to CASRLGLRAAFNYGYTF.

About this clone itself: Other DNA sequences in the same sample also yield this CDR3. The chain couples TRBV12-3 or TRBV12-4 to TRBJ1-1; weak D call: TRBD1 (5 bases). The V end was cut by 4 bases, the J end by 1 base, with 7 bases between. The CDR3 is 13 amino acids. In nucleotides, the CDR3 is TGTGCCAGCAGTTGGAGGGGGAACACTGAAGCTTTCTTT. It specifies CASSWRGNTEAFF.

This chain connects TRBV5-1 to TRBJ2-7; tentatively, D is TRBD1 (6 bases). CDR1 is SGHRS, CDR2 YFSETQ, per germline. Trimming cost V 4 bases and J 9 bases, with 20 bases left between them. This CDR3 is 14 amino acids long. The CDR3 coding sequence is TGCGCCAGCAGCAAAGACAGGCCCCAGGTCGGGCAGTACTTC. This codes for CASSKDRPQVGQYF.

This chain uses TRBV7-9 with TRBJ1-4; D is unclear. This CDR3 comprises 13 residues. V gave up 3 bases and J gave up 8 bases, with 10 bases separating them. Germline-derived CDR1 and CDR2 are SEHNR and FQNEAQ (reference sequence). Here the CDR3 DNA reads TGTGCCAGCAGCTTGGTATTCGAGGAAAAACTGTTTTTT. Amino acids: CASSLVFEEKLFF.

This clone has just one count. This chain links TRBV11-2 with TRBJ1-4; weak D call: TRBD1 (5 bases). Trimming cost V 5 bases and J 8 bases, with 18 bases left between them. Germline values: CDR1 SGHAT, CDR2 FQNNGV. The CDR3 loop spans 15 amino acids. CDR3 in amino acids: CASSRYGGSREKLFF. The CDR3 DNA follows: TGTGCCAGCAGCCGGTACGGGGGGTCACGGGAAAAACTGTTTTTT.

The chain is built from TRBV28 and TRBJ2-7; 9 bases align to TRBD2. Per germline, CDR1 MDHEN and CDR2 SYDVKM. J gave up 7 bases and V 8 bases, and 6 bases lay outside the gene matches. The CDR3 runs 12 residues. For the CDR3, the DNA is TGTGCCAGCGTAGCGGGAGTCGGGGAGCAGTACTTC. It translates to CASVAGVGEQYF.

This chain links TRBV30 with TRBJ2-7, with 15 bases fitting TRBD2. The length of the CDR3 is 18 residues. Germline-derived CDR1 and CDR2 are GTSNPN and SVGIG (reference sequence). Trimming took 3 bases from V and 1 from J; bases not matched to a gene: 10. CDR3 DNA: TGTGCCTGGAGACGAGGACTAGCGGGAGGGCCGGTATCCTACGAGCAGTACTTC. Protein sequence: CAWRRGLAGGPVSYEQYF.